This record covers a single T cell receptor (beta chain). This sample is drawn from a study of blood T cell repertoires in COVID-19. Clones were read by immunoSEQ multiplex PCR, and TCRdb kept only the in-frame ones, dropping some. The data hold some 150,000 clones, with about 85% observed a single time. This sequence originates from a woman aged 60 to 75 with active or convalescent COVID-19. The sequencing sample was made of peripheral blood.

In DNA form, the CDR3 reads TGTGCCTGGAGCGCTGACATGTTGGCGCAGTATTTT. This gives the protein CAWSADMLAQYF. This rearrangement joins TRBV30 to TRBJ2-3; D not resolved. The CDR3 length is 12 residues. V dropped 3 bases and J dropped 10 bases, with 14 bases sitting between them. The V gene's germline CDR1 is GTSNPN and CDR2 SVGIG (reference sequence).